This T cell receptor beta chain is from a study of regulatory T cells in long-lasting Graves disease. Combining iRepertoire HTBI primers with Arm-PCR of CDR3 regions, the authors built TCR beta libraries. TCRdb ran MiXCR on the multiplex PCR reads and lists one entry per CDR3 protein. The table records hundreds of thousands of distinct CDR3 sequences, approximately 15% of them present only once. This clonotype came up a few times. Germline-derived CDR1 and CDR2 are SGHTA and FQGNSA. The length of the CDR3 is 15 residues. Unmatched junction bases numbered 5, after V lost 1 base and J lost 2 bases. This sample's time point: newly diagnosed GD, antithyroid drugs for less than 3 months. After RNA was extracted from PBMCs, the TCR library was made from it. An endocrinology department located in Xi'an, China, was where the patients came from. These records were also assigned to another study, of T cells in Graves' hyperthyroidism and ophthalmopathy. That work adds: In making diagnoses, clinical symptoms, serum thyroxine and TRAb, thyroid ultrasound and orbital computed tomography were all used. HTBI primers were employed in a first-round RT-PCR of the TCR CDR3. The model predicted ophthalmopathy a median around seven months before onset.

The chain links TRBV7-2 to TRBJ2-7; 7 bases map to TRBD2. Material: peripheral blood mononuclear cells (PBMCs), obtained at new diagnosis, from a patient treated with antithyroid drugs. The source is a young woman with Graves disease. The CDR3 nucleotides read TGTGCCAGCAGCTTAGACCGGACTAGAACCTACGAGCAGTACTTC. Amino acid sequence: CASSLDRTRTYEQYF. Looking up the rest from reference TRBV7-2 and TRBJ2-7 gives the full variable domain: GAGVSQSPSNKVTEKGKDVELRCDPISGHTALYWYRQSLGQGLEFLIYFQGNSAPDKSGLPSDRFSAERTGGSVSTLTIQRTQQEDSAVYLCASSLDRTRTYEQYFGPGTRLTVT.